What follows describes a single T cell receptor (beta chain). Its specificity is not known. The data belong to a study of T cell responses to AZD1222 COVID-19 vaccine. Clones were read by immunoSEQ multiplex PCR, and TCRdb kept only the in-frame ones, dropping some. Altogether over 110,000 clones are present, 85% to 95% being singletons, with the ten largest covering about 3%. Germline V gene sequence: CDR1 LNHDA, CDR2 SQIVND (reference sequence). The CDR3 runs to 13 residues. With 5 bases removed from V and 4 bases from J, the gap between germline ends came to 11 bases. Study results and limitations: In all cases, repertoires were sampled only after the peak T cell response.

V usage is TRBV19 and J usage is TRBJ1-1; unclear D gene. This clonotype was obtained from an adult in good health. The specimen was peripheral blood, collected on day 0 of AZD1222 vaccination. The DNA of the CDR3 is TGTGCCAGTAGTTCCAATTGGGGCACTGAAGCTTTCTTT. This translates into CASSSNWGTEAFF. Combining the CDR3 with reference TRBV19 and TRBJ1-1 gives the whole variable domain DGGITQSPKYLFRKEGQNVTLSCEQNLNHDAMYWYRQDPGQGLRLIYYSQIVNDFQKGDIAEGYSVSREKKESFPLTVTSAQKNPTAFYLCASSSNWGTEAFFGQGTRLTVV.